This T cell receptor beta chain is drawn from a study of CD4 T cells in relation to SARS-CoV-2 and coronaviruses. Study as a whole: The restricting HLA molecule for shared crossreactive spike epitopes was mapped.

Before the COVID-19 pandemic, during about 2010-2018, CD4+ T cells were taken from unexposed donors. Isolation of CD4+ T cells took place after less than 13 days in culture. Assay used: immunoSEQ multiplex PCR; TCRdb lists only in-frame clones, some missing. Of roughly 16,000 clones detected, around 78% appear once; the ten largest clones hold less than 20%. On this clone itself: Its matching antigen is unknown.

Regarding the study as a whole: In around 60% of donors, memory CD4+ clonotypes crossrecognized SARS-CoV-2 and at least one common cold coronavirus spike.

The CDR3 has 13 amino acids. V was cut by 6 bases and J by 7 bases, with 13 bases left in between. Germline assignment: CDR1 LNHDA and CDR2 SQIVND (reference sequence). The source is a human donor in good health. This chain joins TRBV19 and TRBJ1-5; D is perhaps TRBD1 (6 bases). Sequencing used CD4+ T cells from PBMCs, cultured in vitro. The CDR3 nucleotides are TGTGCCAGTAGAAGACAGGATTCCCAGCCCCAGCATTTT. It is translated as CASRRQDSQPQHF.